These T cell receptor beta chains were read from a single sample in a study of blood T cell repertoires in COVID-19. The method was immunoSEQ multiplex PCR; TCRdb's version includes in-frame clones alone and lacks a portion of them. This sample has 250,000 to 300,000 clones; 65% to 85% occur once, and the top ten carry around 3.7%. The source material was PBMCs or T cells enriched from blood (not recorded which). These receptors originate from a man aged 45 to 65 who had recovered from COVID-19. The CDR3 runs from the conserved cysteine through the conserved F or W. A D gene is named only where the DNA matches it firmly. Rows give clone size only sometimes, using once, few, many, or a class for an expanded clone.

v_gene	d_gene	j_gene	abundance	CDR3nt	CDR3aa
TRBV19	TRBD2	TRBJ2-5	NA	TGTGCCAGTAGTATTCGGGGGGGTTCTTGGGAGACCCAGTACTTC	CASSIRGGSWETQYF
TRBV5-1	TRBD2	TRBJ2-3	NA	TGCGCCAGCAGCGTCTCAGCGGGAGGGACAGATACGCAGTATTTT	CASSVSAGGTDTQYF
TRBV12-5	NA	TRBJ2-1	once	TGTGCTAGTGGTTTGATGACAGATCAGTCGGTGATCAATGAGCAGTTCTTC	CASGLMTDQSVINEQFF
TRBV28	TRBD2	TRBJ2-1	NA	TGTGCCAGCAGTTTCTTAGCGGGCGACAATGAGCAGTTCTTC	CASSFLAGDNEQFF
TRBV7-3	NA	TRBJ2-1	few	TGTGCCAGCAGTCGGTCAGGATTCTCCTACAATGAGCAGTTCTTC	CASSRSGFSYNEQFF
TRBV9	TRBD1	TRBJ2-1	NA	TGTGCCAGCAGCGGACAGGGGAGCTCCTACAATGAGCAGTTCTTC	CASSGQGSSYNEQFF
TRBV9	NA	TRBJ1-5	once	TGTGCCAGCAGCGTAGGAACGGCCGCATACAGCCCCCAGCATTTT	CASSVGTAAYSPQHF
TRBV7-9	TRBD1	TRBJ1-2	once	TGTGCCAGCAGCCTAGGACAGGACGTTAACTATGGCTACACCTTC	CASSLGQDVNYGYTF
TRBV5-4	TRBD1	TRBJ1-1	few	TGTGCCAGCAGCTTGGGGGGACAGGGCACTGAAGCTTTCTTT	CASSLGGQGTEAFF
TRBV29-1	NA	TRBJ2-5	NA	TGCAGCGTTAGCCAGGGCCAACAAGAGACCCAGTACTTC	CSVSQGQQETQYF
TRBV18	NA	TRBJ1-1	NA	TGTGCCAGCTCACCCCAGGCGAGCACTGAAGCTTTCTTT	CASSPQASTEAFF
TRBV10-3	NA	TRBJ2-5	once	TGTGCCATCAGTCGGGACAACCAAGAGACCCAGTACTTC	CAISRDNQETQYF
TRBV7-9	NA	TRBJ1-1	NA	TGTGCCAGCAGCCTCCAACGGGTCGGAGCTTTCTTT	CASSLQRVGAFF
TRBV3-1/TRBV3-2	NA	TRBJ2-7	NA	TGTGCCAGCAGCCCAGCGGGACAACGATCCTACGAGCAGTACTTC	CASSPAGQRSYEQYF
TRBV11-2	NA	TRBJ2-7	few	TGTGCCAGCAGCTTAACCGCCACAGGGGCGCAAGGAGGGAGAGAGCAGTACTTC	CASSLTATGAQGGREQYF
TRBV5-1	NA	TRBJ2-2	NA	TGCGCCAGCAGCTTATACAGGGCTGGCACCGGGGAGCTGTTTTTT	CASSLYRAGTGELFF
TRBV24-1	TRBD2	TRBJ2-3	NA	TGTGCCACCAGTAAAGCGGGGGGAGGGTCAGATACGCAGTATTTT	CATSKAGGGSDTQYF